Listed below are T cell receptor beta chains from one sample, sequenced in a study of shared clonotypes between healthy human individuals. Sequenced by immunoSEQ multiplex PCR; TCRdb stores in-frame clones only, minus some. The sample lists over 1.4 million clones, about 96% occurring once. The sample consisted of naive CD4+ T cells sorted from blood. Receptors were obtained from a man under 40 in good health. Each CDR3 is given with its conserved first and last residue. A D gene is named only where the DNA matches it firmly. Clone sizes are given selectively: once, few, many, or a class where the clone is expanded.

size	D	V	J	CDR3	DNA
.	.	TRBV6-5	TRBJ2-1	CASSYSRDAYNEQFF	TGTGCCAGCAGTTATTCACGGGACGCCTACAATGAGCAGTTCTTC
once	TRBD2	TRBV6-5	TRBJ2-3	CASSTGTRDTQYF	TGTGCCAGCAGCACCGGGACTAGAGATACGCAGTATTTT
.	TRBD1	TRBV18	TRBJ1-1	CASSPPVGTGNTEAFF	TGTGCCAGCTCACCACCGGTTGGGACAGGGAACACTGAAGCTTTCTTT
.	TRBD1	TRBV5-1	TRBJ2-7	CASSGQGAYEQYF	TGCGCCAGCTCGGGACAGGGGGCGTACGAGCAGTACTTC
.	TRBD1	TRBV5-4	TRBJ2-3	CASRDRVDTQYF	TGTGCCAGCCGAGACAGGGTTGATACGCAGTATTTT
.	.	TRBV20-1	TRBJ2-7	CSAKDNGRGYF	TGCAGTGCGAAGGACAACGGGCGGGGGTACTTC
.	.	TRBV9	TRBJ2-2	CASSVGGLGANTGELFF	TGTGCCAGCAGCGTGGGGGGCCTAGGAGCGAACACCGGGGAGCTGTTTTTT
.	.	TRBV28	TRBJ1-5	CASSGPGQPQHF	TGTGCCAGCAGTGGGCCGGGGCAGCCCCAGCATTTT
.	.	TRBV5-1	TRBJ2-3	CASSGSAEGYTDTQYF	TGCGCCAGCAGTGGTTCGGCGGAAGGATACACAGATACGCAGTATTTT
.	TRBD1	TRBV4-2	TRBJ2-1	CASAQDRGQWGDEQFF	TGTGCCAGCGCCCAGGACAGGGGACAATGGGGAGATGAGCAGTTCTTC
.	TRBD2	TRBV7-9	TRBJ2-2	CASSKRRGPAGGSGELFF	TGTGCCAGCAGTAAGAGAAGGGGCCCAGCGGGAGGCTCCGGGGAGCTGTTTTTT
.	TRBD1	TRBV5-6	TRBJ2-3	CASSPHRGTDWSTDTQYF	TGTGCCAGCAGCCCCCACAGGGGGACGGACTGGAGCACAGATACGCAGTATTTT
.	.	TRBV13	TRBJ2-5	CASSSRFYETQYF	TGTGCCAGCAGCTCTAGATTTTACGAGACCCAGTACTTC
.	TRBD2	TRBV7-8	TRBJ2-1	CASSKTGGGRPLYNEQFF	TGTGCCAGCAGCAAAACGGGAGGGGGTCGCCCTCTCTACAATGAGCAGTTCTTC
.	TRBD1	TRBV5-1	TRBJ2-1	CASSLHRGLEQYNEQFF	TGCGCCAGCAGCTTACACAGGGGGCTAGAGCAATACAATGAGCAGTTCTTC
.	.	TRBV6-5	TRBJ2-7	CASSYSGIRVGEQYF	TGTGCCAGCAGTTACTCGGGTATTAGGGTTGGCGAGCAGTACTTC
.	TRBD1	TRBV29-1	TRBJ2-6	CSVRDSVNSGANVLTF	TGCAGCGTCCGGGACAGTGTTAATTCTGGGGCCAACGTCCTGACTTTC
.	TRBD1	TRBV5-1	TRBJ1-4	CASSFGQGAGEKLFF	TGCGCCAGCAGCTTCGGACAGGGGGCCGGTGAAAAACTGTTTTTT
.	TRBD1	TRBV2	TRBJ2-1	CAREQGNYEQFF	TGTGCCAGAGAACAGGGGAACTACGAGCAGTTCTTC
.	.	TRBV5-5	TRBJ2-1	CASSSTGKSSYNEQFF	TGTGCCAGCAGCTCTACAGGTAAAAGCTCCTACAATGAGCAGTTCTTC
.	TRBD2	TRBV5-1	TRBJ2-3	CASSWGLAGFSTDTQYF	TGCGCCAGCAGCTGGGGACTAGCGGGATTCAGCACAGATACGCAGTATTTT
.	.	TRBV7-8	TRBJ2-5	CASSPTGVQETQYF	TGTGCCAGCAGCCCTACCGGGGTCCAAGAGACCCAGTACTTC
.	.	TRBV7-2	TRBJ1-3	CASSLNPIPGTPGNTIYF	TGTGCCAGCAGCTTAAATCCTATACCGGGGACACCTGGAAACACCATATATTTT